A single sample is the source of the 6 T cell receptor beta chains below, sequenced in a study of cytomegalovirus exposure and HLA in healthy donors. PCR amplification relied on 60 Vbeta primers (plus 13 Jbeta primers). Some clones are missing from TCRdb's copy, which holds only in-frame ones; the method was immunoSEQ multiplex PCR. The repertoire includes approximately 280,000 clones, approximately 90% of them detected once, and about 2.3% sits in the top ten. The material sequenced was PBMCs. These receptor sequences come from a woman aged 18-29 years in good health and CMV-seronegative.

There are a few counts of this clone. The genes are TRBV5-8 and TRBJ1-2; no reliable D call. The germline V gene has CDR1 SGHTS and CDR2 YDEGEE. The CDR3 is 16 residues long. Trimming took 4 bases from V and 8 from J, leaving 24 bases between them. The DNA of the CDR3 is TGTGCCAGCAGCCCATATCCAGTATTCTCCCGGGAAGGCTACACCTTC. Translating it yields CASSPYPVFSREGYTF.

The V and J genes are TRBV19 and TRBJ1-5; 10 positions agree with TRBD1. Germline assignment: CDR1 LNHDA and CDR2 SQIVND (reference sequence). Trimming removed 4 bases from V and 2 bases from J; junction bases left unmatched: 5. This CDR3 has 16 amino acids. The CDR3 is CASSRQGARGNQPQHF. CDR3 nucleotides: TGTGCCAGTAGTAGACAGGGGGCTCGGGGCAATCAGCCCCAGCATTTT. Based on the CDR3 plus reference TRBV19 and TRBJ1-5, the full variable domain is DGGITQSPKYLFRKEGQNVTLSCEQNLNHDAMYWYRQDPGQGLRLIYYSQIVNDFQKGDIAEGYSVSREKKESFPLTVTSAQKNPTAFYLCASSRQGARGNQPQHFGDGTRLSIL.

This chain joins TRBV5-1 and TRBJ1-1; unclear D gene. Per germline, CDR1 SGHRS and CDR2 YFSETQ. V gave up 4 bases and J gave up 1 base, with 11 bases separating them. The length of the CDR3 is 14 residues. Here the CDR3 reads CASSGLGKNTEAFF. In DNA, the CDR3 is TGCGCCAGCAGCGGGTTGGGCAAGAACACTGAAGCTTTCTTT. Supplemented by reference TRBV5-1 and TRBJ1-1, the full variable domain reads KAGVTQTPRYLIKTRGQQVTLSCSPISGHRSVSWYQQTPGQGLQFLFEYFSETQRNKGNFPGRFSGRQFSNSRSEMNVSTLELGDSALYLCASSGLGKNTEAFFGQGTRLTVV.

This rearrangement joins TRBV18 to TRBJ2-2, with TRBD2 matching 7 bases. V shed 3 bases and J 5 bases; nucleotides not matched to a gene: 6. The CDR3 sequence is 15 residues long. Germline V lookup: CDR1 KGHSH, CDR2 LQKENI. The CDR3 bases are TGTGCCAGCTCACCGGCGGGGGAGAGGACCGGGGAGCTGTTTTTT. Protein sequence: CASSPAGERTGELFF.

The J gene is TRBJ2-1, the V gene TRBV25-1; D ambiguous. The V gene's germline CDR1 is MGHDK and CDR2 SYGVNS. The CDR3 contains 14 residues. V lost 6 bases, J lost 4 bases, and 13 bases lay in between. The CDR3 is CASSLPTLYNEQFF. The CDR3 region has the DNA TGTGCCAGCAGCCTCCCTACACTATACAATGAGCAGTTCTTC.

V is TRBV2 and J is TRBJ2-3; D may be TRBD2 (6 bases). Germline CDR1 reads SNHLY; CDR2 reads FYNNEI. The length of the CDR3 is 16 residues. Trimming removed 1 base from V and 1 base from J, with 12 bases in between. Here the CDR3 reads CASSEVIGTRTDTQYF. CDR3 sequence (DNA): TGTGCCAGCAGTGAAGTGATTGGGACTCGCACAGATACGCAGTATTTT.